This TCR beta chain was found in a study of blood T cell repertoires in COVID-19. This CDR3 contains 15 residues. In germline, CDR1 is SGHTA, CDR2 FQGNSA. The V gene lost 5 bases and the J gene lost 0 bases, with 13 bases spanning the gap. As originally analysed: Estimated nucleated cell counts came from reference gene primer amplification. Libraries were prepared by immunoSEQ multiplex PCR; TCRdb keeps only in-frame clonotypes and omits some of them. The V and J calls and clone size were taken over from that table, and D and trimming were inferred from the DNA. The repertoire holds 100,000 or so clones, with 81% as singletons.

The source of this sequence is a woman in her 70s with acute or convalescent COVID-19. Sequenced sample: peripheral blood. This sequence joins TRBV7-2 and TRBJ2-5; tentative D call: TRBD2 (6 bases). Here the CDR3 DNA reads TGTGCCAGCAGCGCGCGACTAGGGCACCAAGAGACCCAGTACTTC. This translates into CASSARLGHQETQYF.